This entry concerns a single T cell receptor beta chain. Its target is unknown. Unmatched junction bases numbered 9, after V lost 8 bases and J lost 5 bases. CDR3 length equals 14 residues. Germline-derived CDR1 and CDR2 are SEHNR and FQNEAQ (reference sequence). The data were obtained in a study of cytomegalovirus exposure and HLA in healthy donors. The PCR was carried out with 60 Vbeta primers and 13 Jbeta primers. Generated by immunoSEQ multiplex PCR, the TCRdb table keeps only in-frame clones and is missing some. The table records 90,000 to 110,000 clones, more than 60% of them present only once. Study-level results: Being productive about 90% or about 30% of the time was typical of most TCR beta V segments in an earlier analysis. With later analysis, a missense DCLRE1C variant became linked to TCR beta V- and J-gene trimming.

The sequenced sample was PBMCs. J is TRBJ2-7 and V is TRBV7-9, with 10 bases lining up with TRBD1. The source of this sequence is a male donor in good health and CMV-seronegative. DNA of the CDR3: TGTGCCAGCCGCGGGGGACAGGGGTACAACGAGCAGTACTTC. This encodes CASRGGQGYNEQYF. The full variable domain, rest sourced from reference TRBV7-9 and TRBJ2-7, is DTGVSQNPRHKITKRGQNVTFRCDPISEHNRLYWYRQTLGQGPEFLTYFQNEAQLEKSRLLSDRFSAERPKGSFSTLEIQRTEQGDSAMYLCASRGGQGYNEQYFGPGTRLTVT.